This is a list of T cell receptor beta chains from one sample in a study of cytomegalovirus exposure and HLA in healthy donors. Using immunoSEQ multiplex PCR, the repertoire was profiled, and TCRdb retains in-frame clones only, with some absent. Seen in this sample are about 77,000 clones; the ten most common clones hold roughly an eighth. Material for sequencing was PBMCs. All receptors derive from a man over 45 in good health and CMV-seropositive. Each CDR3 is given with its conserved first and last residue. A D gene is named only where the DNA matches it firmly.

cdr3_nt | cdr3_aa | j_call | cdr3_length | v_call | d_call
TGTGCCAGCTCACCTTCGGCAGGGGAAGATTCACCCCTCCACTTT | CASSPSAGEDSPLHF | TRBJ1-6 | 15 | TRBV18 | -
TGCGCCAGCAGTCCGGGGACAGGGGCCTACGAGCAGTACTTC | CASSPGTGAYEQYF | TRBJ2-7 | 14 | TRBV5-1 | TRBD1
TGTGCCAGCAGCTCGGACAGGGGGCGGAATGAGCAGTTCTTC | CASSSDRGRNEQFF | TRBJ2-1 | 14 | TRBV7-9 | TRBD1
TGTGCCTGGAGTGTAGGGGGAGGGGGAGGAGCAGATACGCAGTATTTT | CAWSVGGGGGADTQYF | TRBJ2-3 | 16 | TRBV30 | -
TGTGCCAGCTCACCTCTTCCAGGGGGTCCTTCCGAGGAAAAACTGTTTTTT | CASSPLPGGPSEEKLFF | TRBJ1-4 | 17 | TRBV18 | TRBD1
TGTGCCAGCAGCCCGGACAGGGAGCAAGCTTTCTTT | CASSPDREQAFF | TRBJ1-1 | 12 | TRBV25-1 | TRBD1
TGTGCCAGCAGCGGCCCAGGGACAGGGGTAGGCTACACCTTC | CASSGPGTGVGYTF | TRBJ1-2 | 14 | TRBV7-9 | TRBD1
TGTGCCACCAGCAGAGACGGGGGGGAGCAGTACTTC | CATSRDGGEQYF | TRBJ2-7 | 12 | TRBV15 | TRBD2
TGCAGCGTTGGCCGGGACGGTGGGGAGGGGACCCAGTACTTC | CSVGRDGGEGTQYF | TRBJ2-5 | 14 | TRBV29-1 | TRBD2
TGTGCCACCAGCAGCCCCCAACGGGGGGCCGCCCGCAATGAGCAGTTCTTC | CATSSPQRGAARNEQFF | TRBJ2-1 | 17 | TRBV15 | -
TGTGCCAGCAGCAAAATTATGAACACTGAAGCTTTCTTT | CASSKIMNTEAFF | TRBJ1-1 | 13 | TRBV5-6 | -